This is a list of T cell receptor beta chains from one sample in a study of control samples from healthy donors and cancer patients. The table came from immunoSEQ multiplex PCR; TCRdb's copy has only in-frame clones and leaves some out. There are some 65,000 clones in the sample; roughly 82% occur only once, and around 3% lies in the top ten. The sample taken for sequencing was PBMCs. These TCRs come from a woman aged 50 to 60 with lung cancer. The conserved cysteine and the conserved F or W are not part of the CDR3 here. The order of the fields is V gene, CDR3 length, clone size, CDR3 protein. Clone size appears in some rows only: once, few, many, or a class for an expanded clone.

>TRBV11-2|12|.
ASRTGLPYNEQF
>TRBV29-1|11|once
SATTGSVQPQH
>TRBV28|14|.
ASSLLGDRGYNEQF
>TRBV5-1|12|once
ASSAAGGNYGYT
>TRBV6-2/TRBV6-3|12|.
ASSYPDRLPEAF
>TRBV2|12|.
ASTGGQGETEAF
>TRBV28|13|.
ASSYPPVTYNEQF
>TRBV5-4|15|.
ASSLGLAGGLTDTQY
>TRBV29-1|8|.
SWGNTEAF
>TRBV5-1|12|few
ASSLQGVTTEAF
>TRBV6-5|13|.
ASSPRDPNTGELF
>TRBV12-5|12|.
AMATPSVRGSYT
>TRBV10-3|12|.
AISEFVSDPEAF
>TRBV7-9|11|.
ASSSGTGNTIY
>TRBV12-3/TRBV12-4|11|.
ASSRTVNTEAF
>TRBV9|13|few
ASSVGAGATDTQY
>TRBV14|11|once
ASSQAGTHIQY
>TRBV3-1/TRBV3-2|11|once
ASSGQGYNEQF
>TRBV28|14|once
ASSPHRLAGFNEQF
>TRBV7-3|13|.
ASSLAGTGSYEQY
>TRBV24-1|11|.
ATREGGNSPLH
>TRBV19|12|.
ASSQVLSGNTIY
>TRBV10-3|11|.
ATMGRLGYEQY
>TRBV29-1|13|.
SVRPGLAAQETQY
>TRBV15|12|.
ATTVGTSYYGYT
>TRBV28|11|.
ATRTERSEKLF
>TRBV7-2|13|.
ASSPLAGARDTQY
>TRBV2|10|.
ASIGGNTEAF
>TRBV24-1|17|.
ATSDPGRSGGAGSNEQF
>TRBV7-9|11|.
ASSLGQGAEQF
>TRBV18|16|.
ASSPNRGGTATNEKLF
>TRBV7-2|16|once
ASSYPGLAGGLYNEQF
>TRBV18|12|.
ASSPSDSGNTIY
>TRBV20-1|12|.
SASKGPQNYGYT
>TRBV7-2|13|.
ASSLEDRGGQPQH
>TRBV6-4|13|.
ASSVERGTNNEQF
>TRBV9|13|.
ASSVMVQGAQTQY
>TRBV20-1|10|.
SASLGLTEAF
>TRBV9|11|.
ASSVAGSDEQF
>TRBV29-1|10|.
SVGDTLYGYT
>TRBV27|12|.
ASSSQGPSTEAF
>TRBV29-1|11|.
SVEVGAYEKLF
>TRBV27|9|.
ASTSGYEQY
>TRBV7-2|16|once
ASSSPRTASGTPGELF
>TRBV24-1|13|.
ATSDVTQSPHGYT
>TRBV5-1|13|few
ASSLNGGANYGYT
>TRBV6-6|9|.
ASSWGGEAF
>TRBV19|14|.
ASSIPTGGRDEKLF
>TRBV10-3|16|.
AISGETGSNLRRTEAF
>TRBV27|11|.
ASSPQYSGGYT
>TRBV18|12|medium-sized
ASSLGTGKDGYT
>TRBV23-1|14|.
ASVPGQGAPTDTQY
>TRBV5-4|15|.
ASSGGSGTGAHKSYT
>TRBV9|11|few
ASSDQVGNEQF
>TRBV7-8|12|.
ASSLFQGAYEQY